This T cell receptor beta chain was captured by sequencing in a study of OX40 agonist ivuxolimab in advanced cancers. Study background: Past anti-PD-1, anti-PD-L1 or anti-CTLA-4 therapy was accepted, and roughly 40% had received some.

Concerning this clone: Its antigen is not known.

General study findings and limits: Relative to CD4+, CD8+ T cells held more expanded clones on average.

V gave up 4 bases and J gave up 2 bases, with 12 bases separating them. The germline gives CDR1 SEHNR, CDR2 FQNEAQ (reference sequence). The CDR3 consists of 14 residues. The protocol was immunoSEQ multiplex PCR, while the TCRdb copy is restricted to in-frame clones and leaves out a portion. This sample has tens of thousands of clones; about 85% occur once, and the top ten carry less than 4.5%. The sequencing here drew on CD4+ or CD8+ T cells sorted from blood, taken in a trial of the OX40 agonist ivuxolimab. The V gene is TRBV7-9, the J gene TRBJ2-7; a weak D match, TRBD2 (6 bases). This TCR derives from an adult with an advanced solid tumor such as melanoma, head and neck, liver or kidney cancer. The CDR3 nucleotides are TGTGCCAGCAGCTCCCGGGAGTTAACCTACGAGCAGTACTTC. It yields the protein CASSSRELTYEQYF.